This T cell receptor beta chain was recorded in a study of regulatory T cells in long-lasting Graves disease. The CDR3 consists of 10 residues. V dropped 5 bases and J dropped 8 bases, with 6 bases sitting between them. Germline assignment: CDR1 GTSNPN and CDR2 SVGIG (reference sequence). This clonotype has a count of ten or more. The antigen is unknown. Time point denoted: persistent/refractory GD, antithyroid drugs over 5 years with positive TRAb. PBMCs were the source of the RNA used for TCR sequencing. Researchers made TCR beta libraries by using iRepertoire HTBI primers and running Arm-PCR on CDR3 regions. TCRdb processed the multiplex PCR reads anew with MiXCR; each CDR3 protein has one entry. Of roughly 490,000 distinct CDR3 sequences detected, roughly 22% appear once; the ten largest clones hold about an eighth. Study results and caveats: Persistent disease preferred TRBV28, TRBJ1-2 and TRBJ2-5; new disease, TRBV20-1 and TRBJ2-1. Thyroid tissue was not sampled; only peripheral blood was.

The chain combines TRBV30 with TRBJ1-4, with TRBD1 as a possible D gene (5 bases). This receptor was taken from a female donor with Graves disease. This sample comprised peripheral blood mononuclear cells (PBMCs), obtained when the disease was refractory, from a patient treated with antithyroid drugs. The CDR3 DNA reads TGTGCCTGGGCAGGGGAAAAACTGTTTTTT. It specifies CAWAGEKLFF.